A selection of T cell receptor beta chains follows, all from one sample in a study of OX40 agonist ivuxolimab in advanced cancers. Data came from immunoSEQ multiplex PCR; TCRdb stores just in-frame clones and leaves some out. The sample has about 83,000 clones; roughly 84% are singletons. The source material was CD4+ or CD8+ T cells sorted from blood, sampled in a trial of the OX40 agonist ivuxolimab. Every receptor here comes from an adult with an advanced solid tumor such as melanoma, head and neck, liver or kidney cancer. Both conserved end residues are part of each CDR3. Fields, in order: V gene, D gene, J gene, clone size, CDR3 DNA, CDR3 protein. D genes are given only for firm matches. The size entry is marked missing in some rows and otherwise reads once, few, many or a size class.

TRBV30	NA	TRBJ1-2	few	TGTGCCATCGGGTATGGCTACACCTTC	CAIGYGYTF
TRBV7-3	NA	TRBJ2-1	NA	TGTGCCAGCAGCTTCCAGGGAGAACGCAATGAGCAGTTCTTC	CASSFQGERNEQFF
TRBV2	NA	TRBJ1-2	few	TGTGCCAGCAGCCCCGGGATGGGCTACACCTTC	CASSPGMGYTF
TRBV6-5	NA	TRBJ2-7	NA	TGTGCCAGCAGTTACGCGTATGATTCCTACGAGCAGTACTTC	CASSYAYDSYEQYF
TRBV19	NA	TRBJ1-2	NA	TGTGCCAGTAGTATTTCGGGGTTTGACTATGGCTACACCTTC	CASSISGFDYGYTF
TRBV6-5	NA	TRBJ2-6	NA	TGTGCCAGCAGCCCTCGAGGGATCTGGGCCAACGTCCTGACTTTC	CASSPRGIWANVLTF
TRBV29-1	TRBD1	TRBJ2-2	NA	TGCAGCGCTGAACAGGGGGCCGGGGAGCTGTTTTTT	CSAEQGAGELFF
TRBV30	NA	TRBJ2-1	NA	TGTGCCTCGCTACATAGGGATTACAATGAGCAGTTCTTC	CASLHRDYNEQFF
TRBV19	NA	TRBJ1-3	NA	TGTGCCAGTATAAGGGAGAGGGGTGGCGGAAACACCATATATTTT	CASIRERGGGNTIYF
TRBV2	NA	TRBJ1-4	few	TGTGCCAGCAGTTACGGGGGGATTCGTGAAAAACTGTTTTTT	CASSYGGIREKLFF
TRBV9	NA	TRBJ2-2	NA	TGTGCCAGCAGCGGGTCGGGGGCCGGGGAGCTGTTTTTT	CASSGSGAGELFF
TRBV15	TRBD1	TRBJ1-1	few	TGTGCCACCACCCCCGTAGGGGGCGATTCCCCTGAAGCTTTCTTT	CATTPVGGDSPEAFF
TRBV11-3	NA	TRBJ2-1	NA	TGTGCCAGCAGCTTAGCATCCCGGGACAATGAGCAGTTCTTC	CASSLASRDNEQFF
TRBV6-5	NA	TRBJ1-5	NA	TGTGCCAGCCGCCAGGTAGGACGCAATCAGCCCCAGCATTTT	CASRQVGRNQPQHF
TRBV6-5	NA	TRBJ1-1	once	TGTGCCAGCAGTTACTGGGCGGGGGGCCGGACTGAAGCTTTCTTT	CASSYWAGGRTEAFF
TRBV27	TRBD1	TRBJ2-7	NA	TGTGCCAGCAGTTCAACAGGGGCCAGGGGTTTCTACGAGCAGTACTTC	CASSSTGARGFYEQYF
TRBV18	TRBD1	TRBJ1-5	NA	TGTGCCAGCTCACCCATAGGGCAGGGGGAATTTGGACCCCAGCATTTT	CASSPIGQGEFGPQHF
TRBV12-2	NA	TRBJ2-3	NA	TGTGCAAGTCGACATCTAACGGATTTTCGAATACGACGAGAAAGGACCACAGATACGCAGTATTTT	CASRHLTDFRIRRERTTDTQYF
TRBV7-2	NA	TRBJ1-1	NA	TGTGCCAGCAGCTTAGTACACCCGAACACTGAAGCTTTCTTT	CASSLVHPNTEAFF
TRBV4-2	NA	TRBJ1-2	NA	TGTGCCAGCAGCCAAGATAAGGGGATTGGGAACTCTAACTATGGCTACACCTTC	CASSQDKGIGNSNYGYTF
TRBV11-2	TRBD2	TRBJ2-5	NA	TGTGCCAGCAGGGAGGGGACTACCGGAGGGGAGACCCAGTACTTC	CASREGTTGGETQYF
TRBV19	NA	TRBJ2-2	NA	TGTGCCAGTAGTATCCTGGGGAACACCGGGGAGCTGTTTTTT	CASSILGNTGELFF
TRBV2	TRBD1	TRBJ1-3	once	TGTGCCAGCAGCGACGGGACAGGGATCCCCTACGTTTCTGGAAACACCATATATTTT	CASSDGTGIPYVSGNTIYF
TRBV2	TRBD1	TRBJ2-2	NA	TGTGCCAGCAGCGACAGGGGGTACACCGGGGAGCTGTTTTTT	CASSDRGYTGELFF
TRBV6-1	TRBD1	TRBJ1-2	few	TGTGCCAGCAGCATGACAGGGAACTATGGCTACACCTTC	CASSMTGNYGYTF
TRBV9	NA	TRBJ2-1	NA	TGTGCCAGCAGCGTAGGAAGGGGTGAGCAGTTCTTC	CASSVGRGEQFF
TRBV6-5	NA	TRBJ2-2	NA	TGTGCCACCGAAAACACGGACACCGGGGAGCTGTTTTTT	CATENTDTGELFF
TRBV6-5	NA	TRBJ2-7	NA	TGTGCCAGCAGTTACTCGATAGGCAGTACGGAGGAGCAGTACTTC	CASSYSIGSTEEQYF
TRBV7-2	NA	TRBJ2-2	NA	TGTGCCAGCAGCTTGAGGGCCGGGGAGCTGTTTTTT	CASSLRAGELFF
TRBV29-1	NA	TRBJ1-1	NA	TGCAGCGTTCCCAAACCCACGTCCGGCACTGAAGCTTTCTTT	CSVPKPTSGTEAFF
TRBV11-1	TRBD1	TRBJ1-2	once	TGTGCCAGCAGCTTTGGACAGGGGGCTCACTATGGCTACACCTTC	CASSFGQGAHYGYTF
TRBV11-1	NA	TRBJ2-1	few	TGTGCCAGCAGCTTCCTAGATTACAATGAGCAGTTCTTC	CASSFLDYNEQFF
TRBV7-6	TRBD1	TRBJ2-3	NA	TGTGCCAGCTGCTCGGGGCAGGGGGGCACAGATACGCAGTATTTT	CASCSGQGGTDTQYF
TRBV7-9	TRBD2	TRBJ2-2	NA	TGTGCCAGCAGCTTGTCGACACTAGCGGGGGAGCTGTTTTTT	CASSLSTLAGELFF
TRBV9	TRBD2	TRBJ2-1	NA	TGTGCCAGCAGCGTCCTAGCGGGGGAGCAGTTCTTC	CASSVLAGEQFF
TRBV10-1	NA	TRBJ1-6	NA	TGCGCCAGCTCCTCAGGGGTGAGAGGTTCACCCCTCCACTTT	CASSSGVRGSPLHF
TRBV9	NA	TRBJ1-2	NA	TGTGCCAGCAGCTCTTATTCCCGCCTGGGAGATGGCTACACCTTC	CASSSYSRLGDGYTF
TRBV7-3	NA	TRBJ2-1	NA	TGTGCCAGCAGCTTCACGGGCTACAATGAGCAGTTCTTC	CASSFTGYNEQFF
TRBV4-1	NA	TRBJ2-7	NA	TGCGCCAGCAGCCAAGGCCCGCAAGGGACCTACGAGCAGTACTTC	CASSQGPQGTYEQYF
TRBV29-1	NA	TRBJ2-1	NA	TGCAGCGTTCGAGCCCCTGGGAGCTCCTACAATGAGCAGTTCTTC	CSVRAPGSSYNEQFF
TRBV5-4	TRBD1	TRBJ1-2	once	TGTGCCAGCAGACTTGACAGGGGAATTGGGTCTAACTATGGCTACACCTTC	CASRLDRGIGSNYGYTF
TRBV15	TRBD1	TRBJ1-1	NA	TGTGCCACCAGCAGACCTTTCCGGGACAGGAACACTGAAGCTTTCTTT	CATSRPFRDRNTEAFF
TRBV27	TRBD2	TRBJ2-1	NA	TGTGCCAGCAGCCCTTTAGCGGGAGGGTCCTACAATGAGCAGTTCTTC	CASSPLAGGSYNEQFF
TRBV4-3	TRBD1	TRBJ2-3	NA	TGCGCCAGCAGCCAACGGACAGGGAGAGTAGATACGCAGTATTTT	CASSQRTGRVDTQYF
TRBV11-2	NA	TRBJ1-6	NA	TGTGCCAGCAGCCCTGGCAGGATGGGTTCACCCCTCCACTTT	CASSPGRMGSPLHF
TRBV6-5	NA	TRBJ1-1	few	TGTGCCAGCAGTTACACGCTAAACACTGAAGCTTTCTTT	CASSYTLNTEAFF
TRBV30	NA	TRBJ1-4	NA	TGTGCCTGGAGTGTAGGGCTCGCAAATGAAAAACTGTTTTTT	CAWSVGLANEKLFF
TRBV30	NA	TRBJ1-5	NA	TGTGCCTGGAGTGTATCGGGGTATCAGCCCCAGCATTTT	CAWSVSGYQPQHF
TRBV6-1	TRBD1	TRBJ1-5	NA	TGTGCCAGCAGTGAACGAGCAGGGGGTTATAGCAATCAGCCCCAGCATTTT	CASSERAGGYSNQPQHF
TRBV15	NA	TRBJ2-1	NA	TGTGCCACCAGCAGAGATATACGGCGGCCCAACAATGAGCAGTTCTTC	CATSRDIRRPNNEQFF
TRBV11-3	NA	TRBJ2-3	once	TGTGCCAGCAGCTCGGACTCATTGGGAGATACGCAGTATTTT	CASSSDSLGDTQYF
TRBV7-9	TRBD2	TRBJ2-1	once	TGTGCCAGCAGCGTACTAGCGGGGGGGCAGGCTGAGCAGTTCTTC	CASSVLAGGQAEQFF
TRBV18	NA	TRBJ1-2	NA	TGTGCCAGCTCACCTGTAACAGAGGGATTCTATGGCTACACCTTC	CASSPVTEGFYGYTF
TRBV11-2	NA	TRBJ2-5	once	TGTGCCAGCAGCTTGGAAATCCCAGGGTTCCAAGAGACCCAGTACTTC	CASSLEIPGFQETQYF
TRBV30	NA	TRBJ1-2	NA	TGTGCCTGGAGTGTCGGTCCGGGACGGATTAACTATGGCTACACCTTC	CAWSVGPGRINYGYTF
TRBV27	NA	TRBJ2-5	once	TGTGCCAGCAAACAGGGCTTACAAGAGACCCAGTACTTC	CASKQGLQETQYF
TRBV7-9	NA	TRBJ1-5	few	TGTGCCAGCAGCTTAGACCGAAATCAGCCCCAGCATTTT	CASSLDRNQPQHF
TRBV11-3	TRBD1	TRBJ2-7	NA	TGTGCCAGCAGCCCAACAGGGGATTTGAGGGAGCAGTACTTC	CASSPTGDLREQYF
TRBV5-1	NA	TRBJ2-1	NA	TGCGCCAGCAGCTTGCCAAGATCGGGGAGAAGCTACAATGAGCAGTTCTTC	CASSLPRSGRSYNEQFF